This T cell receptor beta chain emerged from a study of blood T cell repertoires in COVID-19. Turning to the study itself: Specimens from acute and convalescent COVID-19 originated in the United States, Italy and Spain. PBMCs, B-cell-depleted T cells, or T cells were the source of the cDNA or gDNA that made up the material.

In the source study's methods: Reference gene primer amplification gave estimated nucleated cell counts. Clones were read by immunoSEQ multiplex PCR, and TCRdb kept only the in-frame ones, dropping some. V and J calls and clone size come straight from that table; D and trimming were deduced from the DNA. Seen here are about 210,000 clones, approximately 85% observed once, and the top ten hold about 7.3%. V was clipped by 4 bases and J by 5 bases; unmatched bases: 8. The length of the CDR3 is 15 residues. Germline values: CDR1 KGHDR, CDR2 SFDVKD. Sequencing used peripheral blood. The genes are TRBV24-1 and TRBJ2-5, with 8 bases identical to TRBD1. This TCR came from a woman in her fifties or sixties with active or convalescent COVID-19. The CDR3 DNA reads TGTGCCACCAGTGACCACAGGGGGACGGGTGAGACCCAGTACTTC. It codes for CATSDHRGTGETQYF.